These 13 T cell receptor beta chains came from one sample sequenced in a study of breast tumors, draining lymph nodes, adjacent tissues (dated by TCRdb to the mid-2010s). The axillary draining lymph nodes of breast cancer patients were the source of the lymph node samples. Receptors were amplified or captured by multiplex PCR. Sequenced on an Illumina HiSeq 2000. TCRdb took the public reads, trimmed them with fastp at Q25, ran MiXCR for clone calling and kept in-frame beta chains. Each record represents a unique CDR3 protein, reported with the most common genes and DNA among its rows. The sample includes approximately 210,000 distinct CDR3 sequences, with roughly 30% observed a single time. Roughly 1.3% of the sample lies in the top ten. Sequencing was carried out using axillary lymph node tissue. Every receptor here comes from a female donor with breast cancer. Some clones in this sample may be carry-over from other donors' samples.

The chain is built from TRBV15 and TRBJ2-3, with D possibly being TRBD2 (7 bases). The CDR3 is 15 amino acids. In germline, CDR1 is LNHNV, CDR2 YYDKDF (reference sequence). V lost 3 bases to trimming and J lost 0 bases, with 10 bases between them. As DNA, the CDR3 is TGTGCCACCAGCAGCCGGGGGGCTAGCACAGATACGCAGTATTTT. Its protein product is CATSSRGASTDTQYF.

This clonotype came up many times. The chain combines TRBV29-1 with TRBJ2-7; no clear D gene. Trimming took 7 bases from V and 0 from J, leaving 10 bases between them. CDR1 SQVTM and CDR2 ANQGSEA come from the germline V gene. CDR3 size: 12 residues. The CDR3 coding sequence is TGCAGCGCCCGGGCCAGCTCCTACGAGCAGTACTTC. Translation gives CSARASSYEQYF.

This clonotype came up many times. The chain combines TRBV6-4 with TRBJ1-2, with 7 nucleotides matching TRBD1. Looked up from germline, CDR1 is MRHNA and CDR2 is SNTAGT. J lost 2 bases, V lost 7 bases, and 13 bases had no gene match. The CDR3 runs 16 residues. The chain's CDR3 is CASKQTPGTANYGYTF. CDR3 DNA sequence: TGTGCCAGCAAACAGACCCCCGGGACAGCAAACTATGGCTACACCTTC.

This clonotype was seen at least ten times. The chain employs TRBV11-1 and TRBJ2-3; TRBD1 matches 9 bases. Germline assignment: CDR1 SGHAT and CDR2 FQDESV (reference sequence). The ends lost 1 base at V and 10 bases at J; junction bases unmatched: 3. This CDR3 spans 13 amino acids. The CDR3 nucleotides are TGTGCCAGCAGCTTAGGCCGGGACAGGGCGCAGTATTTT. Its protein product is CASSLGRDRAQYF.

This clonotype was counted at least ten times. The J gene is TRBJ2-1, the V gene TRBV5-4; D remains ambiguous. Trimming pared 0 bases from V and 0 bases from J, leaving 7 bases between. CDR3 length equals 15 residues. Germline V gene lookup returns CDR1 SGHNT and CDR2 YYREEE (reference sequence). The CDR3 spells CASSLEASSYNEQFF. The CDR3 DNA is TGTGCCAGCAGCTTGGAAGCGAGCTCCTACAATGAGCAGTTCTTC.

Note on this clonotype: This clone may be a read error of a much larger clone one base away. This rearrangement joins TRBV24-1 to TRBJ2-1; the match to TRBD1 covers 9 bases. Germline V gene data show CDR1 as KGHDR and CDR2 as SFDVKD. The CDR3 runs to 16 residues. Here the CDR3 DNA reads TGTGCCACCAGTGATTCAGACAGGGGGGGCTACAGTGAGCAGTTCTTC. Encoded protein: CATSDSDRGGYSEQFF.

This clonotype was observed many times. The chain links TRBV19 to TRBJ2-7; tentatively, D is TRBD1 (6 bases). The CDR3 covers 15 residues. V shed 1 base and J shed 2 bases, with 12 bases lying between them. Germline V gene data show CDR1 as LNHDA and CDR2 as SQIVND (reference sequence). The CDR3 region is CASSIGARGTYEQYF. DNA of the CDR3: TGTGCCAGTAGTATAGGGGCCAGGGGCACCTACGAGCAGTACTTC.

This clonotype was seen many times. The chain couples TRBV4-2 to TRBJ2-1, with TRBD1 identical over 8 bases. V lost 8 bases to trimming and J lost 3 bases; unmatched junction nucleotides: 9. The CDR3 length is 15 residues. Germline CDR1 is LGHNA and CDR2 is YNFKEQ. The CDR3 coding sequence is TGTGCCAGCGCCAACAGGGGGAACCTCTACAATGAGCAGTTCTTC. Translation gives CASANRGNLYNEQFF.

Comments on this clonotype: It is unclear where the CDR3 begins or ends on the DNA, so no DNA is shown, and the CDR3 is as TCRdb lists it. The chain couples TRBV2 to TRBJ1-4; TRBD1, the table's D call, was not compared with the DNA. Germline V gene sequence: CDR1 SNHLY, CDR2 FYNNEI. From its first to its last residue, the CDR3 has 12 amino acids. The CDR3 protein is CASTAWGAGAGF.

This clonotype was recorded at least ten times. CDR3: CASSLTGSFPYEQYF. The DNA of the CDR3 is TGTGCCAGCAGCCTCACAGGTTCCTTTCCCTACGAGCAGTACTTC. The V gene is TRBV7-2, the J gene TRBJ2-7, with D possibly being TRBD1 (5 bases). The ends were cut back, 5 bases at V and 2 bases at J, with 16 bases in the middle. The CDR3 loop spans 15 amino acids. The germline V gene has CDR1 SGHTA and CDR2 FQGNSA.

On this clonotype itself: A clone one base away is much larger, so this may be a read error. The chain carries TRBV12-3 or TRBV12-4 and TRBJ2-3, with 10 bases that match TRBD2. The CDR3 spans 14 residues. J lost 10 bases, V lost 3 bases, and 7 bases had no gene match. The CDR3 DNA reads as TGTGCCAGCAGTTTCGGAGCGGGAGGGCGGGCGCAGTATTTT. Its translation is CASSFGAGGRAQYF.

This clonotype has only a few counts. This may arise from a read error, as a much more abundant clone is one base away. The chain employs TRBV6-5 and TRBJ1-4; no reliable D call. Trimming removed 8 bases at V and 5 bases at J, with 6 bases between. The CDR3 is 11 residues long. CDR1 MNHEY and CDR2 SVGAGI come from the germline V gene. This CDR3 reads CASGLNEKLFF. The CDR3 nucleotides read TGTGCCAGCGGGCTCAATGAAAAACTGTTTTTT.

The rearrangement uses TRBV9 and TRBJ1-6; D is uncertain. V was clipped by 1 base and J by 8 bases, with 16 bases between them. Germline V lookup: CDR1 SGDLS, CDR2 YYNGEE. This CDR3 spans 16 amino acids. The DNA for the CDR3 is TGTGCCAGCAGCGTATCTAGCGGAGGAGGGTATTCACCCCTCCACTTT. It encodes CASSVSSGGGYSPLHF.